This T cell receptor (beta chain) was documented in a study of T cell repertoires in cytomegalovirus infection. Study information: Carrying CMV and the relevant HLA type showed in public TCR beta signatures. Study-wide findings and caveats: Individuals carrying CMV plus the relevant HLA were identified by cumulative frequency of public TCR beta families. The ex vivo response was dominated by HLA-C-restricted CMV-specific TCR beta clonotypes.

Germline CDR1 SEHNR, CDR2 FQNEAQ (reference sequence). The V and J ends lost 1 base and 4 bases, in that order; junction bases with no gene match: 1. This CDR3 is built from 14 residues. This clonotype came up many times. Its antigen is undetermined. One entry per CDR3 protein results from TCRdb running MiXCR on the reads. The table records some 120,000 distinct CDR3 sequences, about 9.5% of them present only once. Sequenced input: PBMCs, sequenced either directly or after in vitro stimulation (not recorded which). This clonotype was obtained from a human donor in good health (CMV status not recorded). Some clones in this sample may be carry-over from other donors' samples. This rearrangement joins TRBV7-9 to TRBJ2-3, with 8 bases that match TRBD2. This chain's CDR3 is CASSLEGLADTQYF. The CDR3 nucleotides read TGTGCCAGCAGCTTAGAGGGACTAGCAGATACGCAGTATTTT. The whole variable domain, remainder taken from reference TRBV7-9 and TRBJ2-3, is DTGVSQNPRHKITKRGQNVTFRCDPISEHNRLYWYRQTLGQGPEFLTYFQNEAQLEKSRLLSDRFSAERPKGSFSTLEIQRTEQGDSAMYLCASSLEGLADTQYFGPGTRLTVL.